This T cell receptor (beta chain) was documented in a study of T-cell reconstitution after alpha-beta-depleted transplantation in children. There are many counts of this clonotype. The TCRbeta library incorporated unique molecular identifiers. TCRdb reprocessed the PCR reads with MiXCR, giving one entry per CDR3 protein. Of under 350,000 distinct CDR3 sequences listed, 9.5% to 10% were seen once; the top ten hold around a tenth. Germline lookup yields CDR1 DFQATT and CDR2 SNEGSKA (reference sequence). This CDR3 spans 15 amino acids. The V and J ends lost 3 bases and 0 bases, in that order; junction bases with no gene match: 5.

The source is a human donor who donated a stem cell graft to a child with SCID. The chain uses TRBV20-1 and TRBJ1-1; TRBD1 agrees at 9 bases. This sample comprised PBMCs from the stem cell graft donor, obtained from the stem cell graft. CDR3 DNA sequence: TGCAGTGCTAGTCCCGGGACAGGGTTGAACACTGAAGCTTTCTTT. Encoded protein: CSASPGTGLNTEAFF.